The entry that follows covers one T cell receptor (beta chain) sequence. The ends were cut back, 6 bases at V and 0 bases at J, with 12 bases in the middle. Germline CDR1 and CDR2: MDHEN and SYDVKM. This CDR3 is built from 14 residues. This entry is derived from a study of blood T cell repertoires in COVID-19. Looking at the study overall: Material from acute and convalescent COVID-19 was sourced from the United States, Italy and Spain. In each case, the material was cDNA or gDNA derived from T cells, B-cell-depleted T cells, or PBMCs.

Method: immunoSEQ multiplex PCR; TCRdb's copy keeps in-frame clones and lacks some. The data show over 60,000 clones, around 76% seen once. The V and J genes are TRBV28 and TRBJ2-7; weak D call: TRBD1 (6 bases). This receptor was taken from a woman aged 80 or over with acute or convalescent COVID-19. The sequenced sample consisted of peripheral blood. The CDR3 sequence is CASSVDRSSYEQYF. CDR3 in DNA: TGTGCCAGCAGCGTCGACAGGAGCTCCTACGAGCAGTACTTC. The entire variable domain, with the rest obtained from reference TRBV28 and TRBJ2-7, is as follows: DVKVTQSSRYLVKRTGEKVFLECVQDMDHENMFWYRQDPGLGLRLIYFSYDVKMKEKGDIPEGYSVSREKKERFSLILESASTNQTSMYLCASSVDRSSYEQYFGPGTRLTVT.